This paragraph reports one T cell receptor beta chain. The antigen is not known. The data are from a study of cytomegalovirus exposure and HLA in healthy donors. The study, taken as a whole, reports: Using a false discovery rate of 0.05, a later analysis showed that 15,000 to 20,000 TCR beta sequences were associated with HLA alleles. Rare TCR sequences predominated, though certain public TCRs were found in many donors. The Asian-associated ancestry cluster reportedly had fewer N-insertions than the roughly 670-donor mean in a later analysis.

Amplification used 60 Vbeta primers and 13 Jbeta primers. Generated by immunoSEQ multiplex PCR, the TCRdb table keeps only in-frame clones and is missing some. The sample has more than 100,000 clones; around 80% are singletons. Between the trimmed V and J ends, which lost 0 bases and 7 bases, there was a span of 8 bases. This CDR3 is built from 12 residues. The germline gives CDR1 SGHRS, CDR2 YFSETQ. This receptor was identified in a middle-aged woman in good health and CMV-seropositive. The chain carries TRBV5-1 and TRBJ2-7; D not certain. Sequencing input: PBMCs. CDR3 DNA sequence: TGCGCCAGCAGCTTGGAGAGGATGGAGCAGTACTTC. Protein sequence: CASSLERMEQYF.